The text below deals with one TCR beta chain. The sample comes from a study of blood T cell repertoires in COVID-19. TCRdb's copy holds only in-frame clones and misses some; the assay was immunoSEQ multiplex PCR. The repertoire has roughly 330,000 clones, about 89% of them found once; the top ten carry over 4%. The J segment lost 3 bases and the V segment lost 5 bases, leaving 13 bases of the junction unmatched. CDR3 size: 17 residues. CDR1 and CDR2 from the germline V gene are SGHAT and FQNNGV. Material for sequencing was PBMCs or T cells enriched from blood (not recorded which). This TCR was recovered from a woman in her twenties or thirties who had recovered from COVID-19. The gene calls are TRBV11-2 and TRBJ2-5; 9 bases are a match to TRBD2. CDR3 sequence reads: CASSLVLRGGVKETQYF. CDR3 DNA sequence: TGTGCCAGCAGCCTCGTGTTGCGCGGGGGGGTAAAAGAGACCCAGTACTTC. Using reference TRBV11-2 and TRBJ2-5 for the parts outside the CDR3, the full variable domain is EAGVAQSPRYKIIEKRQSVAFWCNPISGHATLYWYQQILGQGPKLLIQFQNNGVVDDSQLPKDRFSAERLKGVDSTLKIQPAKLEDSAVYLCASSLVLRGGVKETQYFGPGTRLLVL.